The 31 T cell receptor beta chains below were found in one sample sequenced in a study of blood T cell repertoires in COVID-19. Only in-frame clones appear in the TCRdb table, and some are missing; sequencing was by immunoSEQ multiplex PCR. The sample holds over 200,000 clones, approximately 85% seen once. Source material: peripheral blood. Every receptor here comes from a woman aged 25 to 39 with acute or convalescent COVID-19.

The chain couples TRBV19 to TRBJ1-5; 7 bases line up with TRBD1. Looked up from germline, CDR1 is LNHDA and CDR2 is SQIVND (reference sequence). V shed 5 bases, J shed 4 bases, and the junction held 5 bases outside the gene matches. The CDR3 consists of 14 residues. CDR3 sequence (DNA): TGTGCCAGTAGTGCTAGGGGGCGGAATCAGCCCCAGCATTTT. Translation: CASSARGRNQPQHF.

V gene TRBV6-2 or TRBV6-3 combines with J gene TRBJ2-7; 8 bases are a match to TRBD1. This CDR3 region has 13 residues. Germline CDR1 and CDR2: MNHEY and SVGEGT. After removal of 5 bases from V and 3 bases from J, the junction contained 3 bases not matched to a gene. CDR3 protein: CASSPGTGYEQYF. The CDR3 DNA sequence: TGTGCCAGCAGTCCAGGGACAGGCTACGAGCAGTACTTC.

The sample holds one count of this clone. V is TRBV10-3 and J is TRBJ2-7; the match to TRBD1 covers 7 bases. The CDR3 runs to 15 residues. J gave up 2 bases and V 3 bases, and 7 bases lay outside the gene matches. CDR1 and CDR2 from the germline V gene are ENHRY and SYGVKD. As DNA, the CDR3 is TGTGCCATCAGTGAACCGGGACAGTCAACCTACGAGCAGTACTTC. Protein sequence: CAISEPGQSTYEQYF.

The rearrangement joins TRBV30 to TRBJ1-1; unclear D gene. The CDR3 contains 12 residues. The V and J ends lost 2 bases and 5 bases respectively, with 9 bases between them. Germline V gene lookup returns CDR1 GTSNPN and CDR2 SVGIG (reference sequence). Written as DNA, the CDR3 is TGTGCCTGGAGTATTACCGGGACTGAAGCTTTCTTT. Its translation is CAWSITGTEAFF.

The chain combines TRBV5-4 with TRBJ2-7; TRBD2 might be the D (5 bases). Germline V gives CDR1 SGHNT, CDR2 YYREEE (reference sequence). This CDR3 is 14 amino acids long. Trimming removed 4 bases at V and 6 bases at J, with 17 bases between. The CDR3 reads CASSPPEGRVEQYF. Written as DNA, the CDR3 is TGTGCCAGCAGCCCCCCCGAGGGAAGGGTCGAGCAGTACTTC. The full variable domain, rest sourced from reference TRBV5-4 and TRBJ2-7, is ETGVTQSPTHLIKTRGQQVTLRCSSQSGHNTVSWYQQALGQGPQFIFQYYREEENGRGNFPPRFSGLQFPNYSSELNVNALELDDSALYLCASSPPEGRVEQYFGPGTRLTVT.

The chain uses TRBV5-4 and TRBJ1-2; 8 bases line up with TRBD1. The junction had 5 bases not matched to a gene; V was cut back by 0 bases and J by 7 bases. Germline loops: CDR1 SGHNT, CDR2 YYREEE (reference sequence). CDR3 length: 14 residues. The CDR3 DNA reads TGTGCCAGCAGCTTGGCGGGACAGGTGGTTGGCTACACCTTC. Protein: CASSLAGQVVGYTF.

In DNA form, the CDR3 reads TGTGCCAGCAGCGAGACAGGGACGTTTAACTATAATTCACCCCTCCACTTT. As protein: CASSETGTFNYNSPLHF. The chain uses TRBV21-1 and TRBJ1-6; no DNA check was done on the table's D call, TRBD1. TRBV21-1 is a known pseudogene. The CDR3 is 17 residues long.

V and J are TRBV2 and TRBJ2-1; 11 positions agree with TRBD2. The trim removed 5 bases at V and 5 bases at J, leaving 11 bases unmatched. The germline CDR1 and CDR2 sequences are SNHLY and FYNNEI. This CDR3 has 17 residues. The CDR3 sequence is CASSLDLAGGDDNEQFF. CDR3 DNA sequence: TGTGCCAGCAGTCTAGACCTAGCGGGAGGTGATGACAATGAGCAGTTCTTC.

The chain joins TRBV9 to TRBJ2-7, with 9 bases matching TRBD1. The germline V gene has CDR1 SGDLS and CDR2 YYNGEE. The CDR3 is 14 amino acids. The V segment lost 7 bases and the J segment 7 bases; nucleotides outside the gene matches: 12. The CDR3 reads CASGRTGVNREQYF. The CDR3, as DNA: TGTGCCAGCGGTCGGACAGGGGTGAATAGGGAGCAGTACTTC.

This chain connects TRBV7-2 to TRBJ1-2; D is undetermined. CDR3 length: 16 residues. Germline CDR1 is SGHTA and CDR2 is FQGNSA. Trimming removed 0 bases from V and 0 bases from J, with 11 bases in between. CDR3 protein: CASSLAPASTNYGYTF. The DNA for the CDR3 is TGTGCCAGCAGCTTAGCCCCCGCCAGTACTAACTATGGCTACACCTTC.

In this sample, this clone turned up a few times. The CDR3 nucleotides are TGTGCCAGCAGTGAAAGACTGTCCTACGAGCAGTACTTC. Translation gives CASSERLSYEQYF. The chain carries TRBV25-1 and TRBJ2-7, with unresolved D. The CDR3 is made up of 13 amino acids. Germline CDR1 MGHDK, CDR2 SYGVNS. V was trimmed by 2 bases and J by 1 base, leaving 6 bases between them.

This sequence joins TRBV4-3 and TRBJ1-1; 8 nucleotides line up with TRBD1. This CDR3 comprises 17 residues. Germline CDR1 LGHNA, CDR2 YSLEER. Trimming took 3 bases from V and 5 from J; bases not matched to a gene: 14. The chain's CDR3 is CASSHVPGQAMGTEAFF. In DNA, the CDR3 is TGCGCCAGCAGCCATGTCCCGGGACAGGCAATGGGGACTGAAGCTTTCTTT.

The chain uses TRBV29-1 and TRBJ2-2; TRBD2 matches at 7 bases. Trimming at V came to 7 bases and at J to 5 bases, leaving 7 bases not matched to a gene. The CDR3 runs to 13 residues. Germline values: CDR1 SQVTM, CDR2 ANQGSEA. CDR3 protein: CSAGRGVTGELFF. In DNA form, the CDR3 reads TGCAGCGCTGGGAGGGGAGTGACCGGGGAGCTGTTTTTT.

This chain joins TRBV7-9 and TRBJ1-4, with D perhaps TRBD1 (6 bases). This CDR3 region has 14 residues. Between the trimmed V and J ends, which lost 5 bases and 4 bases, there was a span of 11 bases. Per germline, CDR1 SEHNR and CDR2 FQNEAQ (reference sequence). CDR3 DNA sequence: TGTGCCAGCAGCATCGGACAGTATAATGAAAAACTGTTTTTT. Protein sequence: CASSIGQYNEKLFF.

This clone was counted a single time. The J gene is TRBJ2-1, the V gene TRBV6-4, with TRBD2 as a possible D gene (6 bases). The CDR3 extends over 16 amino acids. V was clipped by 0 bases and J by 6 bases, with 15 bases between them. Germline-derived CDR1 and CDR2 are MRHNA and SNTAGT. Here the CDR3 reads CASSDSSGEGSNEQFF. In nucleotides, the CDR3 is TGTGCCAGCAGTGACTCCTCGGGAGAGGGGTCCAATGAGCAGTTCTTC.

The chain joins TRBV2 to TRBJ2-5; TRBD1 aligns across 10 bases. CDR1 and CDR2 from the germline V gene are SNHLY and FYNNEI. The CDR3 is 14 residues long. Trimming removed 8 bases from V and 5 bases from J; junction bases left unmatched: 8. The CDR3 protein is CASGRDRGLETQYF. The CDR3 bases are TGTGCCAGCGGACGTGACAGGGGGCTGGAGACCCAGTACTTC. Variable domain in full (rest from reference TRBV2 and TRBJ2-5): EPEVTQTPSHQVTQMGQEVILRCVPISNHLYFYWYRQILGQKVEFLVSFYNNEISEKSEIFDDQFSVERPDGSNFTLKIRSTKLEDSAMYFCASGRDRGLETQYFGPGTRLLVL.

V usage is TRBV6-1 and J usage is TRBJ2-7; D unclear. The CDR3 is 12 amino acids. Trimming took 3 bases from V and 7 from J, leaving 10 bases between them. The germline V gene encodes CDR1 MNHNS and CDR2 SASEGT. Written as DNA, the CDR3 is TGTGCCAGCAGTGATATCCTACAGGAGCAGTACTTC. Its translation is CASSDILQEQYF.

CDR3 loop: CASSFDDSKQFF. CDR3 bases: TGTGCCAGCAGCTTCGACGACAGTAAGCAGTTCTTC. The chain links TRBV11-3 to TRBJ2-1; perhaps TRBD1 as D (5 bases). The CDR3 spans 12 residues. From germline, CDR1 is SGHNT and CDR2 YENEEA. V lost 3 bases and J 11 bases, leaving 11 bases between the germline ends. The full variable domain, in which reference TRBV11-3 and TRBJ2-1 provide the parts outside the CDR3, is EAGVVQSPRYKIIEKKQPVAFWCNPISGHNTLYWYLQNLGQGPELLIRYENEEAVDDSQLPKDRFSAERLKGVDSTLKIQPAELGDSAVYLCASSFDDSKQFFGPGTRLTVL.

The DNA of the CDR3 is TGCGCCAGTCCGTACGAGCAGTACTTC. The encoded protein is CASPYEQYF. The chain is built from TRBV23-1 and TRBJ2-7, with D uncertain. TRBV23-1 belongs to the ORF category, with a function that is uncertain. V was trimmed by 9 bases and J by 4 bases, leaving 4 bases between them. This CDR3 spans 9 amino acids.

V is TRBV11-3 and J is TRBJ2-1; 7 nucleotides agree with TRBD2. The CDR3 loop spans 16 amino acids. The V gene's germline CDR1 is SGHNT and CDR2 YENEEA. V shed 5 bases and J 4 bases; nucleotides not matched to a gene: 11. In nucleotides, the CDR3 is TGTGCCAGCAGCCCGGTCCTGGGACTACAGTACAATGAGCAGTTCTTC. This translates into CASSPVLGLQYNEQFF.

This sequence joins TRBV27 and TRBJ2-1; possibly TRBD1 for D (5 bases). Trimming removed 2 bases from V and 9 bases from J, with 8 bases in between. The CDR3 extends over 12 amino acids. Germline values: CDR1 MNHEY, CDR2 SMNVEV (reference sequence). In DNA, the CDR3 is TGTGCCAGCAGTTTAAGGGGTTTTGAGCAGTTCTTC. Translating it yields CASSLRGFEQFF.

The sample holds one count of this clone. The rearrangement uses TRBV6-4 and TRBJ2-5, with TRBD1 matching 9 bases. The V and J ends lost 5 bases and 4 bases, in that order; junction bases with no gene match: 8. The CDR3 has 15 residues. Germline CDR1 is MRHNA and CDR2 is SNTAGT. CDR3 amino acids: CASSSHNRGRETQYF. The CDR3 nucleotides read TGTGCCAGCAGTTCCCATAACAGGGGGCGAGAGACCCAGTACTTC.

The chain links TRBV7-9 to TRBJ2-1; D is possibly TRBD2 (6 bases). The CDR3 length is 14 residues. Germline CDR1 SEHNR, CDR2 FQNEAQ (reference sequence). V lost 5 bases and J lost 0, with 8 bases in between. The CDR3 is CASSISGSYNEQFF. The CDR3 DNA reads TGTGCCAGCAGCATTAGCGGCTCCTACAATGAGCAGTTCTTC. The full variable domain, completed using reference TRBV7-9 and TRBJ2-1, is DTGVSQNPRHKITKRGQNVTFRCDPISEHNRLYWYRQTLGQGPEFLTYFQNEAQLEKSRLLSDRFSAERPKGSFSTLEIQRTEQGDSAMYLCASSISGSYNEQFFGPGTRLTVL.

Only one count was recorded for this clone. The chain recombines TRBV7-3 with TRBJ2-3, with 11 bases identical to TRBD2. CDR3 length: 16 amino acids. In germline, CDR1 is SGHTA, CDR2 FQGTGA. The trim removed 2 bases at V and 4 bases at J, leaving 5 bases unmatched. The CDR3 is CASSLLAGGPADTQYF. The DNA for the CDR3 is TGTGCCAGCAGCTTATTAGCGGGAGGGCCTGCAGATACGCAGTATTTT.

The chain has TRBV4-2 and TRBJ2-1; 7 bases fit TRBD2. J gave up 9 bases and V 4 bases, and 15 bases lay outside the gene matches. The germline CDR1 and CDR2 sequences are LGHNA and YNFKEQ. There are 16 residues in the CDR3. This CDR3 reads CASSPLVSGIGGEQFF. The CDR3 DNA is TGTGCCAGCAGCCCCCTCGTGAGCGGGATTGGGGGTGAGCAGTTCTTC.

CDR3 sequence (DNA): TGTGCCAGCAGTTACCGGGACAGGGGCTCCTACGAGCAGTACTTC. Residues: CASSYRDRGSYEQYF. The genes are TRBV6-5 and TRBJ2-7; 10 positions match TRBD1. The V and J ends lost 2 bases and 0 bases, in that order; junction bases with no gene match: 1. The length of the CDR3 is 15 residues. CDR1 and CDR2 from the germline V gene are MNHEY and SVGAGI.

The V call is TRBV6-5, the J call TRBJ2-5; tentative D call: TRBD2 (6 bases). The V and J ends lost 7 bases and 4 bases respectively, with 13 bases between them. The CDR3 covers 13 residues. Germline V CDR1 and CDR2: MNHEY, SVGAGI. The CDR3 reads CASIGRGLETQYF. The CDR3 DNA is TGTGCCAGCATTGGGCGGGGACTAGAGACCCAGTACTTC.

The chain uses TRBV18 and TRBJ2-5; 7 bases map to TRBD2. V dropped 2 bases and J dropped 5; count of bases not matched to a gene: 8. This CDR3 comprises 15 residues. CDR1 KGHSH and CDR2 LQKENI come from the germline V gene. This chain's CDR3 is CASSPEMRERETQYF. CDR3 sequence (DNA): TGTGCCAGCTCACCAGAGATGCGGGAGCGGGAGACCCAGTACTTC.

This chain connects TRBV19 to TRBJ2-3; TRBD2 aligns across 10 bases. V gave up 7 bases and J gave up 5 bases; unmatched junction bases: 9. This CDR3 region has 15 residues. Germline CDR1 LNHDA, CDR2 SQIVND (reference sequence). The CDR3: CASTLFSGRQDTQYF. The CDR3 DNA reads TGTGCCAGTACCCTTTTTAGCGGGAGGCAAGATACGCAGTATTTT. Drawing the rest from reference TRBV19 and TRBJ2-3, the complete variable domain is DGGITQSPKYLFRKEGQNVTLSCEQNLNHDAMYWYRQDPGQGLRLIYYSQIVNDFQKGDIAEGYSVSREKKESFPLTVTSAQKNPTAFYLCASTLFSGRQDTQYFGPGTRLTVL.

The chain links TRBV5-1 to TRBJ2-4; TRBD1 is a possible D gene (5 bases). Germline CDR1 is SGHRS and CDR2 is YFSETQ. The ends were cut back, 5 bases at V and 5 bases at J, with 11 bases in the middle. The CDR3 totals 13 residues. CDR3 sequence: CASRPGNENIQYF. CDR3 nucleotides: TGCGCCAGCAGACCAGGGAACGAAAACATTCAGTACTTC.

Worth noting for this clone: This sample includes further DNA sequences coding for the same CDR3. This rearrangement joins TRBV3-1 (or the pseudogene TRBV3-2) to TRBJ2-7, with D perhaps matching TRBD1 (5 bases). Germline lookup yields CDR1 LGHDT and CDR2 YNNKEL (reference sequence). Trimming removed 2 bases from V and 2 bases from J, with 10 bases in between. This CDR3 contains 14 residues. CDR3 amino acids: CASSQRQGAYEQYF. The CDR3, as DNA: TGTGCCAGCAGCCAAAGGCAGGGTGCCTACGAGCAGTACTTC.